Below are 16 T cell receptor beta chains sequenced from a single sample in a study of cytomegalovirus exposure and HLA in healthy donors. Researchers ran the PCR with 60 Vbeta and 13 Jbeta primers. Generated by immunoSEQ multiplex PCR, the TCRdb table keeps only in-frame clones and is missing some. The profile shows over 65,000 clones, around 80% of them singletons. Sequenced material: PBMCs. All receptors come from a woman aged 30 to 39 in good health and CMV-seronegative.

The chain is built from TRBV7-2 and TRBJ1-6; maybe TRBD1 (5 bases). V was shortened by 6 bases and J by 9 bases, with 21 bases between the two germline ends. The germline V gene has CDR1 SGHTA and CDR2 FQGNSA. The CDR3 has 16 amino acids. CDR3 in amino acids: CASRTQAGVMGSPLHF. The CDR3 DNA is TGTGCCAGCAGAACACAGGCGGGGGTAATGGGTTCACCCCTCCACTTT.

This clone was seen more than once but under ten times. For the CDR3, the DNA is TGCGCCAGCAGTCCGACAGGGGAGCAGCCCCAGCATTTT. Residues: CASSPTGEQPQHF. The chain employs TRBV5-1 and TRBJ1-5, with 8 bases that match TRBD1. J was trimmed by 7 bases and V by 5 bases; bases with no gene match: 5. This CDR3 has 13 amino acids. The germline V gene encodes CDR1 SGHRS and CDR2 YFSETQ.

The V gene is TRBV5-4, the J gene TRBJ2-1; 7 bases match TRBD1. This CDR3 region has 14 residues. V was pared by 3 bases and J by 3 bases, with 3 bases of the junction left unmatched. CDR1 is SGHNT, CDR2 YYREEE, per germline (reference sequence). The CDR3 coding sequence is TGTGCCAGCAGCTGGGGACAGAGCTACAATGAGCAGTTCTTC. Its translation: CASSWGQSYNEQFF.

This clone was observed a few times. The chain is built from TRBV5-1 and TRBJ2-1; TRBD2 matches 7 bases. There are 15 residues in the CDR3. Germline values: CDR1 SGHRS, CDR2 YFSETQ. V was clipped by 4 bases and J by 0 bases; unmatched bases: 4. CDR3 protein: CASSLSGFSYNEQFF. CDR3 in DNA: TGCGCCAGCAGCCTTAGCGGGTTCTCCTACAATGAGCAGTTCTTC.

The CDR3 reads CASSPLGTANTEAFF. The CDR3 DNA is TGTGCCAGCAGTCCCCTTGGGACAGCTAACACTGAAGCTTTCTTT. The J gene is TRBJ1-1, the V gene TRBV6-5; TRBD1 aligns across 7 bases. This CDR3 comprises 15 residues. Germline CDR1 and CDR2: MNHEY and SVGAGI. The V and J ends lost 5 bases and 2 bases, in that order; junction bases with no gene match: 8.

V gene TRBV6-5 combines with J gene TRBJ2-2; 8 bases match TRBD2. V shed 11 bases, J shed 5 bases, and the junction held 10 bases outside the gene matches. The germline CDR1 and CDR2 sequences are MNHEY and SVGAGI. The CDR3 has 14 amino acids. The DNA of the CDR3 is TGTGCCTCTCGGGTTCCGGGGGGGACCGGGGAGCTGTTTTTT. Amino acids: CASRVPGGTGELFF.

V usage is TRBV10-1 and J usage is TRBJ1-1; 8 bases agree with TRBD1. This CDR3 spans 13 amino acids. V shed 2 bases, J shed 8 bases, and the junction held 4 bases outside the gene matches. Germline V gives CDR1 WNHNN, CDR2 SYGVQD (reference sequence). This CDR3 is CASSEGGTGEAFF. In nucleotides, the CDR3 is TGCGCCAGCAGTGAGGGGGGGACAGGAGAAGCTTTCTTT.

The V and J genes are TRBV19 and TRBJ2-2, with D possibly being TRBD1 (6 bases). Germline V gives CDR1 LNHDA, CDR2 SQIVND (reference sequence). CDR3 length equals 14 residues. V gave up 6 bases and J gave up 0 bases, with 8 bases separating them. The CDR3 DNA reads as TGTGCCAGTAGGACAGGAACGAACACCGGGGAGCTGTTTTTT. Translation: CASRTGTNTGELFF.

This clone was detected a few times. This rearrangement joins TRBV2 to TRBJ1-1; 8 nucleotides align to TRBD1. CDR3 length: 14 amino acids. With 3 bases clipped from V and 5 bases from J, the junction kept 5 bases outside the gene matches. Germline V CDR1 and CDR2: SNHLY, FYNNEI. This CDR3 reads CASSEGQGATEAFF. CDR3 DNA sequence: TGTGCCAGCAGTGAGGGGCAGGGGGCGACTGAAGCTTTCTTT.

The chain joins TRBV7-2 to TRBJ2-3; TRBD2 matches 8 bases. Trimming cost V 3 bases and J 2 bases; bases outside gene matches: 10. This CDR3 has 17 amino acids. Looked up from germline, CDR1 is SGHTA and CDR2 is FQGNSA. The CDR3 region is CASSFKSGGLNTDTQYF. CDR3 coding DNA: TGTGCCAGCAGCTTTAAAAGCGGGGGCCTTAACACAGATACGCAGTATTTT.

J is TRBJ1-1 and V is TRBV5-4, with no clear D. CDR3 size: 15 residues. V lost 4 bases and J lost 0, with 13 bases in between. CDR1 is SGHNT, CDR2 YYREEE, per germline (reference sequence). The CDR3 spells CASSQNTELNTEAFF. CDR3 bases: TGTGCCAGCAGCCAAAACACAGAGTTGAACACTGAAGCTTTCTTT.

This clone appeared a single time. The rearrangement links TRBV5-3 to TRBJ1-2, with D perhaps matching TRBD1 (5 bases). TRBV5-3 qualifies as an ORF whose function is uncertain. The V gene lost 1 base and the J gene lost 8 bases, with 12 bases spanning the gap. The CDR3 is 13 amino acids. CDR3 DNA: TGTGCCAGAAGCTTGAATCCAGGGTGCGGCTACACCTTC. Translation: CARSLNPGCGYTF.

This clone was counted once. The chain employs TRBV10-3 and TRBJ1-5; 12 positions agree with TRBD1. The J segment lost 7 bases and the V segment lost 6 bases, leaving 7 bases of the junction unmatched. The germline CDR1 and CDR2 sequences are ENHRY and SYGVKD. The CDR3 has 15 residues. CDR3 loop: CAIREGQGAGQPQHF. In DNA, the CDR3 is TGTGCCATCAGGGAGGGACAGGGGGCCGGGCAGCCCCAGCATTTT.

The sample holds a few counts of this clone. This sequence joins TRBV19 and TRBJ2-2; 8 bases map to TRBD1. V lost 8 bases, J lost 0 bases, and 8 bases stayed unmatched. Germline CDR1 LNHDA, CDR2 SQIVND (reference sequence). The CDR3 length is 16 residues. CDR3 amino acids: CASSDRAITNTGELFF. CDR3 sequence (DNA): TGTGCCAGTTCGGACAGGGCCATAACGAACACCGGGGAGCTGTTTTTT.

This chain joins TRBV7-2 and TRBJ2-1; TRBD2 matches 10 bases. Germline-derived CDR1 and CDR2 are SGHTA and FQGNSA. CDR3 length: 16 residues. V trimming: 1 base; J trimming: 3 bases; junction bases outside the gene matches: 3. This chain's CDR3 is CASSLVSGGFYNEQFF. The CDR3 bases are TGTGCCAGCAGCTTAGTTAGCGGGGGGTTCTACAATGAGCAGTTCTTC.

This clone is a singleton in its sample. This chain links TRBV27 with TRBJ2-2; TRBD1 aligns across 12 bases. The CDR3 spans 17 residues. CDR1 and CDR2 (germline): MNHEY, SMNVEV (reference sequence). Germline trimming cut 2 bases from V and 6 bases from J; bases unmatched to any gene: 7. DNA for the CDR3: TGTGCCAGCAGTTTAAAGGGACAGGGGGCGCGGGCCGGGGAGCTGTTTTTT. Amino acid sequence: CASSLKGQGARAGELFF.